The 28 T cell receptor beta chains reported below all come from one sample, sequenced in a study of blood T cell repertoires in COVID-19. Method: immunoSEQ multiplex PCR; TCRdb's copy keeps in-frame clones and lacks some. The sample has about 33,000 clones, about 79% seen once. Sequencing was performed on peripheral blood. The receptor set was obtained from a human donor in a cohort sampled during active COVID-19.

In this sample, this clone turned up a few times. The chain has TRBV7-9 and TRBJ2-3, with 8 nucleotides matching TRBD1. Germline CDR1 is SEHNR and CDR2 is FQNEAQ (reference sequence). Trimming took 5 bases from V and 3 from J; bases not matched to a gene: 7. The CDR3 sequence is 15 residues long. The CDR3 DNA is TGTGCCAGCAGCCCTGGTACAGGGGGTACAGATACGCAGTATTTT. Translation: CASSPGTGGTDTQYF.

The V gene is TRBV6-5, the J gene TRBJ1-2; TRBD1 matches at 8 bases. This CDR3 spans 14 amino acids. The trim removed 6 bases at V and 5 bases at J, leaving 8 bases unmatched. From germline, CDR1 is MNHEY and CDR2 SVGAGI. The DNA of the CDR3 is TGTGCCAGCAGCGACAGGGGTGTTAGATATGGCTACACCTTC. Its translation: CASSDRGVRYGYTF.

The chain employs TRBV5-4 and TRBJ2-7; 7 nucleotides match TRBD1. This CDR3 spans 14 amino acids. Germline lookup yields CDR1 SGHNT and CDR2 YYREEE (reference sequence). Germline trimming cut 4 bases from V and 2 bases from J; bases unmatched to any gene: 6. CDR3: CASSIRDRPYEQYF. For the CDR3, the DNA is TGTGCCAGCAGCATAAGGGACAGACCCTACGAGCAGTACTTC.

This sequence joins TRBV2 and TRBJ1-5, with TRBD1 as a possible D gene (6 bases). Trimming cost V 4 bases and J 0 bases, with 16 bases left between them. Germline V gene lookup returns CDR1 SNHLY and CDR2 FYNNEI. The CDR3 sequence is 17 residues long. The CDR3 spells CASSAPGQGLSNQPQHF. CDR3 nucleotides: TGTGCCAGCAGTGCCCCGGGACAAGGTCTTAGCAATCAGCCCCAGCATTTT.

The chain joins TRBV23-1 to TRBJ2-7; 10 bases are shared with TRBD1. TRBV23-1 is flagged as an ORF with uncertain function. CDR3 length equals 14 residues. V shed 9 bases and J 3 bases; nucleotides not matched to a gene: 8. The CDR3 sequence: CARETDRGNYEQYF. In DNA, the CDR3 is TGCGCCAGGGAAACGGACAGGGGGAACTACGAGCAGTACTTC.

As regards this clone: Other DNA sequences within the sample encode an identical CDR3. The V gene is TRBV5-1, the J gene TRBJ1-5; the D gene is possibly TRBD1 (5 bases). The CDR3 sequence is 15 residues long. Trimming removed 0 bases from V and 1 base from J, with 8 bases in between. The germline V gene encodes CDR1 SGHRS and CDR2 YFSETQ. The CDR3 DNA follows: TGCGCCAGCAGCTTGGTTGGGGGGAGCAATCAGCCCCAGCATTTT. Translated, it gives CASSLVGGSNQPQHF.

The chain employs TRBV4-1 and TRBJ2-5, with 12 bases matching TRBD2. Trimming took 0 bases from V and 2 from J; bases not matched to a gene: 7. CDR3 size: 18 residues. Germline-derived CDR1 and CDR2 are MGHRA and YSYEKL. The CDR3 DNA follows: TGCGCCAGCAGCCAAGATCCCAATCTAGCGGGGGGGCAAGAGACCCAGTACTTC. Protein product: CASSQDPNLAGGQETQYF.

V usage is TRBV9 and J usage is TRBJ2-5; D possibly corresponds to TRBD1 (5 bases). The germline gives CDR1 SGDLS, CDR2 YYNGEE. Deletions cut 0 bases from V and 2 bases from J, with 11 bases between. This CDR3 comprises 15 residues. CDR3: CASSVEGNRQETQYF. The CDR3 nucleotides read TGTGCCAGCAGCGTAGAGGGGAACCGACAAGAGACCCAGTACTTC.

This rearrangement joins TRBV28 to TRBJ2-7; D might be TRBD2 (6 bases). CDR1 MDHEN and CDR2 SYDVKM come from the germline V gene. The CDR3 runs to 14 residues. Trimming took off 4 bases at V and 4 bases at J, with 14 bases between the two ends. In DNA, the CDR3 is TGTGCCAGCAGTTCCCCGGGACTCACTTACGAGCAGTACTTC. It encodes CASSSPGLTYEQYF.

This clone has just one count. This sequence joins TRBV6-5 and TRBJ1-5, with a tentative D call TRBD1 (6 bases). V lost 6 bases and J 6 bases, leaving 18 bases between the germline ends. Germline lookup yields CDR1 MNHEY and CDR2 SVGAGI. The CDR3 consists of 15 residues. CDR3 protein: CASRPRTGSGQPQHF. CDR3 bases: TGTGCCAGCAGACCCAGAACAGGGTCGGGTCAGCCCCAGCATTTT.

The gene calls are TRBV7-9 and TRBJ1-5; unclear D gene. Germline V lookup: CDR1 SEHNR, CDR2 FQNEAQ (reference sequence). V was clipped by 6 bases and J by 4 bases, with 7 bases between them. The CDR3 consists of 12 residues. The chain's CDR3 is CASRYSNQPQHF. The CDR3 DNA reads TGTGCCAGCAGATACAGTAATCAGCCCCAGCATTTT.

V gene TRBV10-2 combines with J gene TRBJ2-5; 7 nucleotides agree with TRBD1. The CDR3 runs to 13 residues. The V gene's germline CDR1 is WSHSY and CDR2 SAAADI. With V trimmed by 5 bases and J by 7 bases, 7 bases remained unmatched. This CDR3 is CASSPTGPGTQYF. As DNA, the CDR3 is TGCGCCAGCAGTCCGACAGGGCCGGGGACCCAGTACTTC.

The chain uses TRBV29-1 and TRBJ2-3; D is perhaps TRBD2 (7 bases). The CDR3 sequence is 13 residues long. Between the trimmed V and J ends, which lost 6 bases and 5 bases, there was a span of 15 bases. CDR1 is SQVTM, CDR2 ANQGSEA, per germline. The CDR3 DNA reads TGCAGCGTCGGTCGGGGGGCTGGAGATACGCAGTATTTT. This encodes CSVGRGAGDTQYF.

The CDR3 protein is CASSVRGAALAALVATGELFF. CDR3 DNA sequence: TGTGCCAGCAGCGTAAGGGGGGCGGCTCTAGCGGCCCTGGTGGCCACCGGGGAGCTGTTTTTT. The chain links TRBV9 to TRBJ2-2; a weak D match, TRBD2 (7 bases). Per germline, CDR1 SGDLS and CDR2 YYNGEE. The CDR3 length is 21 residues. Trimming took off 1 base at V and 4 bases at J, with 29 bases between the two ends.

This clone came up a few times. The V call is TRBV10-3, the J call TRBJ2-7; 8 nucleotides align to TRBD1. V trimming: 10 bases; J trimming: 6 bases; junction bases outside the gene matches: 5. Germline-derived CDR1 and CDR2 are ENHRY and SYGVKD. The CDR3 runs to 11 residues. For the CDR3, the DNA is TGTGCCACCGGACAGGGTAGCGAGCAGTACTTC. As protein: CATGQGSEQYF.

The CDR3 DNA reads as TGTGCCAGTAGGGAGAAGAGCAATCAGCCCCAGCATTTT. This gives the protein CASREKSNQPQHF. This rearrangement joins TRBV19 to TRBJ1-5; no clear D gene. Trimming took off 6 bases at V and 1 base at J, with 7 bases between the two ends. CDR1 is LNHDA, CDR2 SQIVND, per germline (reference sequence). CDR3 length equals 13 residues.

Note on this clone: Compared with germline, one end of the junction differs, possibly owing to a read error. The chain couples TRBV28 to TRBJ2-6; possible D gene TRBD2, 7 bases. Germline CDR1 reads MDHEN; CDR2 reads SYDVKM. The CDR3 has 17 amino acids. The CDR3 here is CASTSGGGASRANVLTF. The CDR3, as DNA: TGTGCCAGCACTTCCGGTGGGGGGGCCTCTAGGGCCAACGTCCTGACTTTC.

V usage is TRBV5-4 and J usage is TRBJ2-5; TRBD2 aligns across 8 bases. The J segment lost 4 bases and the V segment lost 4 bases, leaving 9 bases of the junction unmatched. The length of the CDR3 is 15 residues. Germline lookup yields CDR1 SGHNT and CDR2 YYREEE (reference sequence). The CDR3 loop is CASSPPAGGRETQYF. In nucleotides, the CDR3 is TGTGCCAGCAGCCCTCCCGCGGGGGGTAGAGAGACCCAGTACTTC. The variable domain in full, with the rest retrieved from reference TRBV5-4 and TRBJ2-5, is ETGVTQSPTHLIKTRGQQVTLRCSSQSGHNTVSWYQQALGQGPQFIFQYYREEENGRGNFPPRFSGLQFPNYSSELNVNALELDDSALYLCASSPPAGGRETQYFGPGTRLLVL.

V usage is TRBV7-8 and J usage is TRBJ2-5, with D maybe TRBD2 (6 bases). Trimming removed 3 bases from V and 5 bases from J, with 13 bases in between. In germline, CDR1 is SGHVS, CDR2 FQNEAQ. The CDR3 has 14 amino acids. The chain's CDR3 is CASSFSGGRETQYF. CDR3 nucleotide sequence: TGTGCCAGCAGCTTTTCCGGGGGTAGGGAGACCCAGTACTTC.

The chain has TRBV5-1 and TRBJ2-7; D is ambiguous. Germline assignment: CDR1 SGHRS and CDR2 YFSETQ. The CDR3 is 12 residues long. The V gene lost 3 bases and the J gene lost 6 bases, with 10 bases spanning the gap. The CDR3 DNA reads as TGCGCCAGCAGCTCCTTTACCGGCGAGCAGTACTTC. Protein: CASSSFTGEQYF.

The chain is built from TRBV5-5 and TRBJ2-1; TRBD1 matches 9 bases. This CDR3 has 15 residues. V gave up 7 bases and J gave up 5 bases; unmatched junction bases: 10. Germline CDR1 is SGHKS and CDR2 is YYEKEE (reference sequence). The CDR3 reads CASSPGQGVDNEQFF. The CDR3 DNA follows: TGTGCCAGCTCCCCGGGACAGGGCGTGGACAATGAGCAGTTCTTC.

This clone was picked up one time. This sequence joins TRBV6-5 and TRBJ2-7; 7 bases agree with TRBD1. This CDR3 comprises 14 residues. Germline V gives CDR1 MNHEY, CDR2 SVGAGI. Trimming cost V 7 bases and J 0 bases; bases outside gene matches: 6. CDR3 region: CASNMAGGSYEQYF. The CDR3 nucleotides read TGTGCCAGCAATATGGCAGGGGGCTCCTACGAGCAGTACTTC.

V usage is TRBV7-3 and J usage is TRBJ1-2; D gene ambiguous. This CDR3 contains 13 residues. Germline CDR1 SGHTA, CDR2 FQGTGA. V was trimmed by 5 bases and J by 3 bases, leaving 10 bases between them. The chain's CDR3 is CASSQGGDYGYTF. CDR3 DNA sequence: TGTGCCAGCAGCCAAGGCGGGGACTATGGCTACACCTTC.

The chain recombines TRBV5-1 with TRBJ2-1; 8 positions agree with TRBD1. The CDR3 contains 14 residues. Germline CDR1 SGHRS, CDR2 YFSETQ. V was clipped by 2 bases and J by 8 bases; unmatched bases: 6. The CDR3 sequence: CASSFGQGLDEQFF. The CDR3 nucleotides are TGCGCCAGCAGCTTCGGACAGGGCTTAGATGAGCAGTTCTTC.

This clone appeared a single time. V is TRBV6-5 and J is TRBJ2-3; maybe TRBD2 (5 bases). The CDR3 spans 13 residues. The germline V gene has CDR1 MNHEY and CDR2 SVGAGI. Between the trimmed V and J ends, which lost 11 bases and 4 bases, there was a span of 16 bases. The CDR3 DNA reads as TGTGCCGCGAAGGGAGCCTCAGCAGATACGCAGTATTTT. Encoded protein: CAAKGASADTQYF.

The CDR3 loop reads CASSLGTGGYGYTF. The DNA of the CDR3 is TGTGCCAGCAGTTTAGGGACAGGGGGCTATGGCTACACCTTC. J is TRBJ1-2 and V is TRBV27, with 11 bases identical to TRBD1. With V trimmed by 2 bases and J by 4 bases, 0 bases remained unmatched. The V gene's germline CDR1 is MNHEY and CDR2 SMNVEV (reference sequence). The CDR3 covers 14 residues.

This chain links TRBV5-1 with TRBJ1-1; 7 bases match TRBD1. Germline-derived CDR1 and CDR2 are SGHRS and YFSETQ. V gave up 0 bases and J gave up 4 bases; unmatched junction bases: 6. The CDR3 runs 15 residues. The CDR3 nucleotides read TGCGCCAGCAGCTTGGGTACAGGGGTGTTCACTGAAGCTTTCTTT. It translates to CASSLGTGVFTEAFF.

The chain couples TRBV9 to TRBJ2-5; possible D gene TRBD2, 5 bases. V lost 0 bases to trimming and J lost 5 bases, with 8 bases between them. Germline CDR1 and CDR2: SGDLS and YYNGEE. The CDR3 sequence is 13 residues long. This chain's CDR3 is CASSVVSGETQYF. The CDR3 DNA is TGTGCCAGCAGCGTAGTTTCGGGGGAGACCCAGTACTTC.